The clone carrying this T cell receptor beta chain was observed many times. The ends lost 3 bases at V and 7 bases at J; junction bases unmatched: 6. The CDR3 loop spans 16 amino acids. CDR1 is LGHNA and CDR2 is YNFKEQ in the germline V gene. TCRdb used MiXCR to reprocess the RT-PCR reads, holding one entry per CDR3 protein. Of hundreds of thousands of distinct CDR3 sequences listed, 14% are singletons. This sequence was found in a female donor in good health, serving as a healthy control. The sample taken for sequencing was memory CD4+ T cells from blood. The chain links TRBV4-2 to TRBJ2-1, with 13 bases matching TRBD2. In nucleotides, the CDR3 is TGTGCCAGCAGCCAGGGAGGGACTAGCGGGATTAATGAGCAGTTCTTC. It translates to CASSQGGTSGINEQFF.